This TCR beta chain was retrieved from a study of blood T cells in healthy people across ages. The CDR3 runs to 16 residues. Trimming took off 3 bases at V and 6 bases at J, with 21 bases between the two ends. Germline V gives CDR1 DFQATT, CDR2 SNEGSKA (reference sequence). A second PCR of about 6 to 11 cycles used a sample-barcoded 5' primer and a J-beta primer mix. The template-switch adaptor, which had 12 random nucleotides, put a tag on each cDNA molecule. TCRdb re-derived calls from the 5' RACE reads in MiXCR, one entry per CDR3 protein. The sample includes 790,000 or so distinct CDR3 sequences, approximately 60% of them seen just once. Study-wide results and limits: Older age coincided with a roughly linear decline in TCR beta diversity per million T cells.

About this clonotype itself: Antigen: not known.

The sequence was obtained from a man aged 35 to 55 in good health. Sequences were obtained from blood. The rearrangement joins TRBV20-1 to TRBJ2-1; D is unclear. The CDR3 here is CSASVRIPDHSNEQFF. DNA of the CDR3: TGCAGTGCTAGCGTCAGAATCCCGGATCATAGCAATGAGCAGTTCTTC.